The rows below give T cell receptor beta chains drawn from one sample of a study of shared T cell receptors in the human thymus. The data were produced by immunoSEQ multiplex PCR, yet TCRdb's version contains in-frame clones alone and is incomplete. The sample lists about 660,000 clones, approximately 89% occurring once. These same data were also listed under a study on human thymus T cells.

The sample consisted of thymocytes. The receptors shown here come from a boy less than two years old with a congenital heart defect. The CDR3 runs from the conserved cysteine through the conserved F or W. D genes are given only for firm matches.

v_call,j_call,d_call,cdr3_aa
TRBV28,TRBJ1-3,TRBD1,CASSSPGQGGNTIYF
TRBV30,TRBJ1-5,TRBD1,CAWSSDRAGGAGGNQPQHF
TRBV25-1,TRBJ2-1,TRBD2,CASSDPPTSGRSNEQFF
TRBV5-5,TRBJ1-2,-,CASSLIRRGGGYTF
TRBV6-5,TRBJ2-7,TRBD1,CASSFDRGCEQYF
TRBV4-3,TRBJ2-1,-,CASSSQGRSSYNEQFF
TRBV19,TRBJ1-3,TRBD1,CASSIDRDRPNTIYF
TRBV7-8,TRBJ1-2,TRBD1,CASSLARDRDGGYTF
TRBV18,TRBJ2-7,TRBD1,CASSPPNPGQGEQYF
TRBV7-2,TRBJ1-6,-,CASSRHGGQGNSYNSPLHF
TRBV14,TRBJ1-4,TRBD1,CASSPPGQGQEEKLFF
TRBV28,TRBJ1-5,-,CASSLADYNQPQHF
TRBV9,TRBJ2-1,TRBD1,CASSVPGQGLGFDNEQFF
TRBV13,TRBJ2-6,TRBD2,CASSIGLAGISGANVLTF
TRBV27,TRBJ2-1,-,CASSLSGLANNNEQFF
TRBV4-1,TRBJ2-1,TRBD2,CASSQEGTSGNNEQFF
TRBV2,TRBJ1-2,-,CASNRTANVYGYTF
TRBV28,TRBJ2-5,TRBD1,CASSSRGDRGEETQYF
TRBV5-6,TRBJ1-6,-,CASSSQGRYNSPLHF
TRBV11-1,TRBJ1-6,TRBD1,CASSGGQGANSPLHF
TRBV15,TRBJ2-1,TRBD1,CATSRALGQGDGEQFF
TRBV5-6,TRBJ2-3,TRBD1,CASSLGVVGGYRGGDTQYF
TRBV5-1,TRBJ2-7,TRBD1,CASSLGAGTAAYEQYF
TRBV4-3,TRBJ2-7,TRBD1,CASSQDTGETGGVAYEQYF